The entry that follows covers one TCR beta chain sequence. Antigen specificity is unknown. The sort gate was single viable CD3+CD4+CD8-CD45RO+ cells for memory CD4+ T cells. Donors' CMV status reflects serum IgG against pp150, pp28, p38, p52. This entry belongs to a study of memory CD4+ T cells and cytomegalovirus serostatus. General study findings and limits: About 40% of the 164 known CMV-associated TCRbeta sequences appeared in CD4+ memory.

The germline CDR1 and CDR2 sequences are ENHRY and SYGVKD. This CDR3 has 15 residues. The germline V and J ends were trimmed by 3 bases and 8 bases, with 17 bases remaining between them. TCRdb keeps only in-frame clones here, not all; method: immunoSEQ multiplex PCR. Of around 53,000 clones listed, about three quarters are singletons. The source of this sequence is an adult in good health and CMV-seropositive. Sequences were obtained from memory CD4+ T cells from blood. The chain couples TRBV10-3 to TRBJ1-5, with D possibly TRBD1 on 6 matching bases. The CDR3 here is CAISDPRSTGKPQHF. DNA of the CDR3: TGTGCCATCAGTGATCCTAGATCTACAGGGAAGCCCCAGCATTTT.